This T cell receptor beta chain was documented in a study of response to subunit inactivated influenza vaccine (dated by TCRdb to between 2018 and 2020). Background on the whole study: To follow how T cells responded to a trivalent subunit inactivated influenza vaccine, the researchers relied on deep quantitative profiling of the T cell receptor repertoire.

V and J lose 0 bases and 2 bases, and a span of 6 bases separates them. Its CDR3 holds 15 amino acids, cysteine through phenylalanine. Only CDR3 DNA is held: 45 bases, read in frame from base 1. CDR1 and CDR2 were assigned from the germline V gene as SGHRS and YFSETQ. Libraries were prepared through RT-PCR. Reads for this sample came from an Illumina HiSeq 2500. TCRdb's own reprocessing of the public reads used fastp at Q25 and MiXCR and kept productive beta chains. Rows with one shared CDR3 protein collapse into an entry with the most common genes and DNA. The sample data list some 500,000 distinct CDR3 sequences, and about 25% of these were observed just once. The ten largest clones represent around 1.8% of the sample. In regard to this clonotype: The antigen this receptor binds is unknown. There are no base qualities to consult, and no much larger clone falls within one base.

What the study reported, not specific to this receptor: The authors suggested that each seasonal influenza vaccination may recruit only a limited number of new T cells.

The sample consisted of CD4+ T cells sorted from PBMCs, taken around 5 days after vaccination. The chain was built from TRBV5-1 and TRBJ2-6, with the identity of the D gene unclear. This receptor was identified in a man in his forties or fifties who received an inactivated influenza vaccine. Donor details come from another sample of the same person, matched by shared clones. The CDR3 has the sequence CASSLETTGANVLTF. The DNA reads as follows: TGCGCCAGCAGCTTGGAGACCACTGGGGCCAACGTCCTGACTTTC.